These 3 T cell receptor beta chains were sequenced from one sample in a study of blood T cell repertoires in COVID-19. The data were produced by immunoSEQ multiplex PCR, yet TCRdb's version contains in-frame clones alone and is incomplete. This table holds some 110,000 clones, 76% found once. Sequencing was performed on peripheral blood. All receptors come from a man aged 80 or over with COVID-19, enrolled during active disease.

The CDR3 region has the DNA TGTGCCAGCAGCTTAGCGAGTAGCCCCGGGGAGCTGTTTTTT. Translated, it gives CASSLASSPGELFF. The rearrangement links TRBV7-9 to TRBJ2-2, with no clear D. The CDR3 has 14 amino acids. Deletions cut 0 bases from V and 6 bases from J, with 8 bases between. The germline V gene has CDR1 SEHNR and CDR2 FQNEAQ (reference sequence).

J is TRBJ2-1 and V is TRBV6-6, with D hard to call. The CDR3 contains 13 residues. V was clipped by 7 bases and J by 4 bases, with 11 bases between them. Per the germline V gene, CDR1 is MNHNY and CDR2 is SVGAGI (reference sequence). CDR3 in amino acids: CASTQANYNEQFF. In DNA form, the CDR3 reads TGTGCCAGCACCCAGGCCAATTACAATGAGCAGTTCTTC.

The chain recombines TRBV7-8 with TRBJ2-7; the D gene is possibly TRBD1 (6 bases). The germline CDR1 and CDR2 sequences are SGHVS and FQNEAQ. The V gene lost 4 bases and the J gene lost 6 bases, with 16 bases spanning the gap. This CDR3 comprises 14 residues. For the CDR3, the DNA is TGTGCCAGCAGCTCCACTAGGAGGACAGCCGAGCAGTACTTC. This translates into CASSSTRRTAEQYF.